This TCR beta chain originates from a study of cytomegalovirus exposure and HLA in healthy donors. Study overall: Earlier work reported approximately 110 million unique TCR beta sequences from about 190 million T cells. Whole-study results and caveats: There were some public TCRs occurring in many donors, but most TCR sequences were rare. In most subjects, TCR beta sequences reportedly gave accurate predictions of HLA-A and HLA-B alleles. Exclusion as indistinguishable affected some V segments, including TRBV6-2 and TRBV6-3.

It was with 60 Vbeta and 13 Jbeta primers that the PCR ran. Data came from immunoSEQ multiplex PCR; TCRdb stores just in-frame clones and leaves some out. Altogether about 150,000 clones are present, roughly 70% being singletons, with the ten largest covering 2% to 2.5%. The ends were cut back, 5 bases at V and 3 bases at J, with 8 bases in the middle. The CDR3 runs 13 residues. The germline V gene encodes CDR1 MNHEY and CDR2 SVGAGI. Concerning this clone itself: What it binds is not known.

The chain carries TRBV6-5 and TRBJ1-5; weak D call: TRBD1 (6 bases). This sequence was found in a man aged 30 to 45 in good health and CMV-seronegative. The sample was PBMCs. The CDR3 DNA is TGTGCCAGCAGTCGACAGGTCAATCAGCCCCAGCATTTT. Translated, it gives CASSRQVNQPQHF.